Many counts were recorded for the clone carrying this T cell receptor (beta chain). Its antigen remains unknown. This sample was included in a study of neurological immune-mediated disorders. It was by 5'RACE with 10-nucleotide random UMIs that the cDNA was made. Sequencing runs each generated in excess of 170 million TCR-beta sequences derived from 15-18 subjects. TCRdb fed the 5' RACE reads into MiXCR, producing one record per CDR3 protein. The sample lists approximately 74,000 distinct CDR3 sequences; 5.2% were seen once. General study findings and limits: Whereas HTLV-1-associated myelopathy showed the most TCR clonal expansion, multiple sclerosis showed the least, with levels below those of healthy controls. Neither clinical nor MRI features were associated with the multiple sclerosis repertoire cluster.

CDR3 size: 15 residues. The V segment lost 0 bases and the J segment 3 bases; nucleotides outside the gene matches: 2. The V gene's germline CDR1 is SQVTM and CDR2 ANQGSEA. The chain recombines TRBV29-1 with TRBJ2-3; 11 nucleotides agree with TRBD1. Material: PBMCs. This clonotype was sampled from a man aged 18 to 29 with multiple sclerosis. The CDR3 DNA is TGCAGCGTTGAAGACGGGACAGGGGGTACAGATACGCAGTATTTT. Residues: CSVEDGTGGTDTQYF.